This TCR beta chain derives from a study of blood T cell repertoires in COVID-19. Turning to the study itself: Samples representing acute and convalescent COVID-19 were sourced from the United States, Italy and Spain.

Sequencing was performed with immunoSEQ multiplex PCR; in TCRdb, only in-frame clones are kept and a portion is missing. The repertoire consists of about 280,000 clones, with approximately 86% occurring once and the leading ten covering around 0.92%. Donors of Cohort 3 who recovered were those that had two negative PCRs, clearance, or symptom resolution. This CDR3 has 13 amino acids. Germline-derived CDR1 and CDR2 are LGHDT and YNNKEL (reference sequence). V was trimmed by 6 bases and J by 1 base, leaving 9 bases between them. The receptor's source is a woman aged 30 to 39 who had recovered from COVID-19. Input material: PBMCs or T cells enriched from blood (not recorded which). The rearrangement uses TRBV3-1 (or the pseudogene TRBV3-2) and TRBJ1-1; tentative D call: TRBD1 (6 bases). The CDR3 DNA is TGTGCCAGCAGTTGGGGACAGAACACTGAAGCTTTCTTT. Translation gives CASSWGQNTEAFF.